This passage covers 6 T cell receptor beta chains from one sample sequenced in a study of blood T cells in healthy people across ages. It was with a sample-barcoded 5' primer and a J-beta primer mix that a second PCR of roughly 6 to 12 cycles was run. TCRdb reprocessed the 5' RACE reads via MiXCR and lists one record per CDR3 protein. The sample carries more than 1,000,000 distinct CDR3 sequences, approximately 25% recorded once. These same records also appear under a second study, on T cells of mothers and their children.

The sample taken for sequencing was blood. These receptors came from a girl aged 2 to 10 in good health.

This clonotype was picked up a small number of times. The chain employs TRBV6-2 or TRBV6-3 and TRBJ1-5; D unresolved. This CDR3 spans 14 amino acids. From germline, CDR1 is MNHEY and CDR2 SVGEGT. V shed 4 bases and J shed 4 bases, with 11 bases lying between them. CDR3 nucleotide sequence: TGTGCCAGCAGTTCTCTGGAAGGGAATCAGCCCCAGCATTTT. It is translated as CASSSLEGNQPQHF.

The chain employs TRBV3-1 and TRBJ1-1, with TRBD1 matching over 9 bases. J gave up 5 bases and V 4 bases, and 2 bases lay outside the gene matches. CDR3 length: 13 amino acids. CDR1 is LGHDT, CDR2 YNNKEL, per germline (reference sequence). CDR3 amino acids: CASSRDRETEAFF. The DNA of the CDR3 is TGTGCCAGCAGCCGGGACAGGGAGACTGAAGCTTTCTTT.

This chain links TRBV28 with TRBJ2-7, with 7 nucleotides matching TRBD2. After removal of 2 bases from V and 6 bases from J, the junction contained 7 bases not matched to a gene. Per germline, CDR1 MDHEN and CDR2 SYDVKM. The CDR3 extends over 14 amino acids. The CDR3 sequence: CASSLGRELVEQYF. CDR3 DNA: TGTGCCAGCAGTTTAGGGCGGGAGTTGGTCGAGCAGTACTTC.

This chain uses TRBV24-1 with TRBJ1-4; TRBD1 agrees at 7 bases. The CDR3 extends over 12 amino acids. With V trimmed by 5 bases and J by 8 bases, 1 base remained unmatched. CDR1 is KGHDR and CDR2 is SFDVKD in the germline V gene. The CDR3 loop is CATSVQGEKLFF. The CDR3 nucleotides read TGTGCCACCAGTGTACAGGGGGAAAAACTGTTTTTT.

The rearrangement links TRBV4-2 to TRBJ2-7; D is perhaps TRBD1 (5 bases). The J call may not be correct, given that the DNA end is closer to TRBJ2-1. The CDR3 has 13 amino acids. CDR1 and CDR2 from the germline V gene are LGHNA and YNFKEQ. The CDR3 region has the DNA TGTGCCAGCAGCCAAGGTTTGGGGCATGAGCAGTTCTTC. As protein: CASSQGLGHEQFF.

This chain joins TRBV14 and TRBJ1-6; 7 bases align to TRBD1. The CDR3 extends over 15 amino acids. Germline trimming cut 1 base from V and 8 bases from J; bases unmatched to any gene: 5. The germline CDR1 and CDR2 sequences are SGHDN and FVKESK. The DNA for the CDR3 is TGTGCCAGCAGCCAAGTGGGACAGCCAGATTCACCCCTCCACTTT. It is translated as CASSQVGQPDSPLHF.